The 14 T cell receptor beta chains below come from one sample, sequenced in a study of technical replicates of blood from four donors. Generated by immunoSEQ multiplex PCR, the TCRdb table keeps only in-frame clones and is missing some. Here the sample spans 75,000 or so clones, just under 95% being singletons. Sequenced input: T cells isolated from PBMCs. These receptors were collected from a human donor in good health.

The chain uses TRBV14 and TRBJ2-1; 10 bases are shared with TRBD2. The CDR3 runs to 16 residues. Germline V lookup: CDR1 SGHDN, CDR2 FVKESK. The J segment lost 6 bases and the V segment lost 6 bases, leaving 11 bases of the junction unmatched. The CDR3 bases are TGTGCCAGCAGTCAGGAACTAGCGGGAATCATCAATGAGCAGTTCTTC. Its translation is CASSQELAGIINEQFF.

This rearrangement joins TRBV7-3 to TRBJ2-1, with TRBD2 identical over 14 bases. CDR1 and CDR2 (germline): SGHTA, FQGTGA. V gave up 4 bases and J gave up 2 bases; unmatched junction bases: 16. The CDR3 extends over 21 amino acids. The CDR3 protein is CASSSPHPGTSGSAPYNEQFF. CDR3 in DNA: TGTGCCAGCAGCTCGCCCCACCCCGGGACTAGCGGGAGCGCCCCCTACAATGAGCAGTTCTTC.

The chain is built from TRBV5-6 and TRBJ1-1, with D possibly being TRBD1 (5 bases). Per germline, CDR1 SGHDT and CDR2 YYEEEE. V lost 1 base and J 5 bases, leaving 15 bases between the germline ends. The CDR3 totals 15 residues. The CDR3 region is CASSLFPDGGTEAFF. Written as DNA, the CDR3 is TGTGCCAGCAGCTTGTTTCCGGATGGGGGGACTGAAGCTTTCTTT.

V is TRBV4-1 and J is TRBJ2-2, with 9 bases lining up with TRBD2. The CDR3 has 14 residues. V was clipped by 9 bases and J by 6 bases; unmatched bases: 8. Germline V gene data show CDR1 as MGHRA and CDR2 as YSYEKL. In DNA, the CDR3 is TGCGCCAGTTCACTAGCGGGCCTCCCCGGGGAGCTGTTTTTT. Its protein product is CASSLAGLPGELFF.

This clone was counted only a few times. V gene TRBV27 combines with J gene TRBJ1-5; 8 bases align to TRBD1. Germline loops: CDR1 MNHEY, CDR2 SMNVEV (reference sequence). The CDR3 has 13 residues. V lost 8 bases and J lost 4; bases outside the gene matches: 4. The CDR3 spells CASGQGGNQPQHF. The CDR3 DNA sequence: TGTGCCAGCGGACAGGGTGGGAATCAGCCCCAGCATTTT.

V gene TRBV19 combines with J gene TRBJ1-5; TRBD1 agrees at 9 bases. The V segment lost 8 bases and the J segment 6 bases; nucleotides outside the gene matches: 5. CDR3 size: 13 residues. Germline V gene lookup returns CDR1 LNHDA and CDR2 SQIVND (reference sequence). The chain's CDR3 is CASGQGKGQPQHF. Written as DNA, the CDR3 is TGTGCCAGTGGACAGGGGAAAGGTCAGCCCCAGCATTTT.

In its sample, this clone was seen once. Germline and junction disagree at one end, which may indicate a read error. The CDR3 bases are TGTGCCAGCAGCTTAGCACAGGGCCAGGGGGCGCGAGGCTACATCTTC. It yields the protein CASSLAQGQGARGYIF. The gene calls are TRBV7-9 and TRBJ1-2, with 8 nucleotides matching TRBD1. The CDR3 covers 16 residues. Germline-derived CDR1 and CDR2 are SEHNR and FQNEAQ (reference sequence).

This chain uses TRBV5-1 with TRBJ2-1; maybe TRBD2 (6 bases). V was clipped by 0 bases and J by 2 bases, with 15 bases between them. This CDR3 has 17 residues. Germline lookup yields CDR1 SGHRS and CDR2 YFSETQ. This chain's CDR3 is CASSLGTSSPAYNEQFF. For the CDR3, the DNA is TGCGCCAGCAGCTTGGGTACTAGCAGCCCTGCCTACAATGAGCAGTTCTTC.

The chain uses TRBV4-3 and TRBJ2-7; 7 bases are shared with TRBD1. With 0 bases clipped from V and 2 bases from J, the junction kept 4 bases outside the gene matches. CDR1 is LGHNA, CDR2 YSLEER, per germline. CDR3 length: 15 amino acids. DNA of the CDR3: TGCGCCAGCAGCCAAGAGGGGGACAGTCCCTACGAGCAGTACTTC. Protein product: CASSQEGDSPYEQYF.

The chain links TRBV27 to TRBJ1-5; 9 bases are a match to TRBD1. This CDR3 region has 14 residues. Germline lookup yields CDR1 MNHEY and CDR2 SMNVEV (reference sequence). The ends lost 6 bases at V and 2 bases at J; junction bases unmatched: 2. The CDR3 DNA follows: TGTGCCAGCAGGGGACAGGGACGCAATCAGCCCCAGCATTTT. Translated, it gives CASRGQGRNQPQHF.

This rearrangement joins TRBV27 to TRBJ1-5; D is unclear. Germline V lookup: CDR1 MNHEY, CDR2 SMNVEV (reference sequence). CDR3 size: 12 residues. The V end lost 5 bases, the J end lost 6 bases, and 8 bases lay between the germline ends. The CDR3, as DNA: TGTGCCAGCAGTGAAGGACTTCAGCCCCAGCATTTT. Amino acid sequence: CASSEGLQPQHF.

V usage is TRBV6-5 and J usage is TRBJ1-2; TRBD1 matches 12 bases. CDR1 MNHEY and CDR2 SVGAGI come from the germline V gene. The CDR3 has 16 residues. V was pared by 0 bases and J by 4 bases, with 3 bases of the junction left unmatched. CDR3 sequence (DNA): TGTGCCAGCAGTTACTCGATGGGACAGGGGGCCTATGGCTACACCTTC. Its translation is CASSYSMGQGAYGYTF.

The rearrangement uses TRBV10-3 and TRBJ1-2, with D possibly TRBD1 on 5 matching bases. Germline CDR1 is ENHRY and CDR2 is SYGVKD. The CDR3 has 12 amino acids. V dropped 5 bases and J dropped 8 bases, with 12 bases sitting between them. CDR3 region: CAISPGGWGYTF. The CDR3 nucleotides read TGTGCCATCAGTCCGGGGGGGTGGGGCTACACCTTC.

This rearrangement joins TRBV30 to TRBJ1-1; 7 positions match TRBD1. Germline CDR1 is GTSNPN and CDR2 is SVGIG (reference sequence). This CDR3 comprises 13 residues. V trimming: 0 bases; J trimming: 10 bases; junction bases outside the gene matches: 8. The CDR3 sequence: CAWSVQGGLAAFF. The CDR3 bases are TGTGCCTGGAGTGTGCAGGGGGGTTTGGCAGCTTTCTTT.